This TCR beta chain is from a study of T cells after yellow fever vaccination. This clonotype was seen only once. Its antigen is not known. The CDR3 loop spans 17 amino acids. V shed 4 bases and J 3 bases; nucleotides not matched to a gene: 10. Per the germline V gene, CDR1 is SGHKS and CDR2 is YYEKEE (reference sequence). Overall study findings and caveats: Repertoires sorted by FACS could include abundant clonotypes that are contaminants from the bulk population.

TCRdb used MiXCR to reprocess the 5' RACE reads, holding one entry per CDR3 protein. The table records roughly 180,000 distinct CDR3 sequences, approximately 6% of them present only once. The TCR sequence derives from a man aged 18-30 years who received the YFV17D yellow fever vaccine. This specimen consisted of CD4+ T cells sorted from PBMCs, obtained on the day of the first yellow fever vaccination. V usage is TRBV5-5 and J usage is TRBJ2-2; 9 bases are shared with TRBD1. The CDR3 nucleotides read TGTGCCAGCAGCGCCGGGCGCCGGGACAGGGACACCGGGGAGCTGTTTTTT. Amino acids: CASSAGRRDRDTGELFF.